A single sample is the source of the 8 T cell receptor beta chains below, sequenced in a study of blood T cell repertoires in COVID-19. Sequencing was performed with immunoSEQ multiplex PCR; in TCRdb, only in-frame clones are kept and a portion is missing. The table has around 250,000 clones, roughly 84% seen once. The specimen was PBMCs or T cells enriched from blood (not recorded which). Receptors were obtained from a man aged 45-60 years who had recovered from COVID-19.

The rearrangement joins TRBV25-1 to TRBJ1-5; 9 positions match TRBD1. CDR1 is MGHDK and CDR2 is SYGVNS in the germline V gene. This CDR3 comprises 13 residues. V lost 7 bases and J lost 6; bases outside the gene matches: 4. CDR3 in amino acids: CASTTGGRQPQHF. Here the CDR3 DNA reads TGTGCCAGCACTACAGGGGGCCGTCAGCCCCAGCATTTT.

This sequence joins TRBV19 and TRBJ1-1; 8 positions agree with TRBD1. CDR1 and CDR2 (germline): LNHDA, SQIVND (reference sequence). This CDR3 is built from 14 residues. The junction had 6 bases not matched to a gene; V was cut back by 6 bases and J by 3 bases. The CDR3 DNA reads as TGTGCCAGTAGCCGGGACAGGACGTACACTGAAGCTTTCTTT. This sequence encodes CASSRDRTYTEAFF.

V and J are TRBV18 and TRBJ2-7; D might be TRBD1 (5 bases). Germline-derived CDR1 and CDR2 are KGHSH and LQKENI. V shed 3 bases and J shed 1 base, with 19 bases lying between them. The CDR3 has 17 residues. The CDR3 is CASSPVVRRVRSYEQYF. CDR3 in DNA: TGTGCCAGCTCACCCGTCGTTCGCAGGGTTCGGTCCTACGAGCAGTACTTC.

This chain links TRBV12-3 or TRBV12-4 with TRBJ2-4; D possibly corresponds to TRBD1 (6 bases). The CDR3 sequence is 13 residues long. The V gene lost 6 bases and the J gene lost 8 bases, with 14 bases spanning the gap. CDR3 region: CASRRQVTDIQYF. As DNA, the CDR3 is TGTGCCAGCAGACGACAGGTAACAGACATTCAGTACTTC.

The V call is TRBV9, the J call TRBJ1-1, with D hard to call. V lost 2 bases, J lost 1 base, and 12 bases lay in between. The germline V gene has CDR1 SGDLS and CDR2 YYNGEE. CDR3 length: 15 residues. CDR3 DNA: TGTGCCAGCAGCGTTTCGTTGGAGTGGAACACTGAAGCTTTCTTT. Translation: CASSVSLEWNTEAFF.

The chain carries TRBV11-2 and TRBJ1-3; D may be TRBD1 (5 bases). Trimming removed 4 bases from V and 10 bases from J, with 11 bases in between. The CDR3 totals 12 residues. Germline values: CDR1 SGHAT, CDR2 FQNNGV. This CDR3 reads CASSSAGRTIYF. The CDR3 region has the DNA TGTGCCAGCAGCTCAGCAGGGAGGACCATATATTTT.

V usage is TRBV10-3 and J usage is TRBJ2-7, with 7 bases lining up with TRBD1. The CDR3 extends over 15 amino acids. Germline V gives CDR1 ENHRY, CDR2 SYGVKD. Trimming removed 4 bases from V and 1 base from J; junction bases left unmatched: 7. The DNA of the CDR3 is TGTGCCATCAGTGGAAAAGGGGGCCTTTCCTACGAGCAGTACTTC. Amino acid sequence: CAISGKGGLSYEQYF.

As regards this clone: The junction departs from the called germline gene at one end, perhaps through a read error. The chain uses TRBV7-7 and TRBJ2-3; 7 bases line up with TRBD2. The CDR3 sequence is 16 residues long. In germline, CDR1 is SSHAT, CDR2 FNYEAQ (reference sequence). The DNA for the CDR3 is TGTGCTAGCAGCTTAGGGGAGGGCCTTTACACAGATACGCAGTATTTT. It encodes CASSLGEGLYTDTQYF.